The clone carrying this T cell receptor beta chain has ten or more counts. Its antigen is not identified. The junction and the germline gene differ at one end; a read error may be behind it. This entry is derived from a study of naive and memory T cell subsets. Study-wide points: TCR transcript changes with activation or differentiation may affect this RNA method.

TCR cDNA received a 3' ligated oligonucleotide that carried a UMI. Whole blood, approximately 2.3 ml, came from adult healthy volunteers. Input was 1 to 1000 ng of DNase-treated total RNA without cell sorting. Amplification of ligated cDNA took four PCR rounds with SP2 and nested alpha and beta constant primers. For blood and skin samples, reverse transcription used TCR alpha and beta constant primers. MiXCR was run by TCRdb on the UMI-ligation and nested PCR reads, yielding one entry per CDR3 protein. This sample has about 26,000 distinct CDR3 sequences, with under 6.5% found just once. The CDR3 has 11 amino acids. The germline V gene encodes CDR1 SNHLY and CDR2 FYNNEI.

The TCR originated in an adult in good health. The specimen sequenced was blood. This rearrangement joins TRBV2 to TRBJ2-7; D is uncertain. The CDR3 region has the DNA TGTGCCAGCAGTACCTCCGACGAGCAGTACTTC. It codes for CASSTSDEQYF.